The source of this T cell receptor (beta chain) is a study of cytomegalovirus exposure and HLA in healthy donors. The PCR had 60 Vbeta and 13 Jbeta primers. TCRdb's table, derived via immunoSEQ multiplex PCR, lists solely in-frame clones and lacks some. The sample has over 70,000 clones; 70% to 80% are singletons. The CDR3 is made up of 14 amino acids. V was shortened by 3 bases and J by 2 bases, with 10 bases between the two germline ends. CDR1 and CDR2 (germline): MDHEN, SYDVKM. This clone has only a few counts. The origin of this receptor is a man aged 25 to 40 in good health and CMV-seronegative. The V call is TRBV28, the J call TRBJ1-1; D is possibly TRBD1 (5 bases). Sequenced: PBMCs. The CDR3 sequence: CASSFRGGNTEAFF. The CDR3 bases are TGTGCCAGCAGTTTTAGGGGCGGAAACACTGAAGCTTTCTTT.